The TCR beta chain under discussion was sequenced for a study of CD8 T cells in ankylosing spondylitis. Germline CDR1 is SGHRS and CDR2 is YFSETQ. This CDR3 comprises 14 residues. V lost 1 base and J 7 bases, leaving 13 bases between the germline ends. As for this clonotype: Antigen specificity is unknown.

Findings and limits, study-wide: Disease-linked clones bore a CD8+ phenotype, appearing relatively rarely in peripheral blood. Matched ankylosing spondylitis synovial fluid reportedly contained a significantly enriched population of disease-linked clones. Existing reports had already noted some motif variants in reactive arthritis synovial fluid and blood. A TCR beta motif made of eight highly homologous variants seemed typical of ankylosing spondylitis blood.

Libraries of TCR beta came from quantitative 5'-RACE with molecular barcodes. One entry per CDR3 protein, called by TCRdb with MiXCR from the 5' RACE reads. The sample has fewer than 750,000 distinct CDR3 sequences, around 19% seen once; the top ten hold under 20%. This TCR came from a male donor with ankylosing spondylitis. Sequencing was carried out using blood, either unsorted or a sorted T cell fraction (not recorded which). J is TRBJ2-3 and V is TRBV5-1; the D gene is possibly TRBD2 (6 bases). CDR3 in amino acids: CASSLLLASNTQYF. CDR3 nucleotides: TGCGCCAGCAGCTTGCTCCTAGCGTCAAATACGCAGTATTTT.